This TCR beta chain was recorded in a study of beta chain features in type 1 diabetes. Study background: Comparable age, gender and cell yields were observed in patients relative to healthy donors.

Note on this clone: Its antigen is undetermined.

Study findings and constraints: Naive, central memory and regulatory TCRB repertoires appeared more similar among patients than healthy donors.

Germline V gene data show CDR1 as SEHNR and CDR2 as FQNEAQ (reference sequence). The CDR3 contains 14 residues. Trimming removed 5 bases from V and 5 bases from J, with 15 bases in between. Reverse transcribing all isolated RNA meant expressed TCRB transcripts were sequenced. The table came from immunoSEQ multiplex PCR; TCRdb's copy has only in-frame clones and leaves some out. The top ten clones hold 0.023% of a sample with under 950,000 clones, about a sixth of them seen once. It was via CD45RO/CCR7/CD25/CD127/CD95/CD27 that CD4+ naive, central memory, regulatory and stem cell-like memory cells were sorted. In all sorted populations, purity surpassed 98%.

The sequence came from a young woman in good health. Sequencing was performed on naive CD4+ T cells from blood. This chain connects TRBV7-9 to TRBJ1-1, with a tentative D call TRBD1 (6 bases). This CDR3 reads CASSPLGAKTEAFF. DNA of the CDR3: TGTGCCAGCAGCCCTCTGGGGGCGAAGACTGAAGCTTTCTTT.